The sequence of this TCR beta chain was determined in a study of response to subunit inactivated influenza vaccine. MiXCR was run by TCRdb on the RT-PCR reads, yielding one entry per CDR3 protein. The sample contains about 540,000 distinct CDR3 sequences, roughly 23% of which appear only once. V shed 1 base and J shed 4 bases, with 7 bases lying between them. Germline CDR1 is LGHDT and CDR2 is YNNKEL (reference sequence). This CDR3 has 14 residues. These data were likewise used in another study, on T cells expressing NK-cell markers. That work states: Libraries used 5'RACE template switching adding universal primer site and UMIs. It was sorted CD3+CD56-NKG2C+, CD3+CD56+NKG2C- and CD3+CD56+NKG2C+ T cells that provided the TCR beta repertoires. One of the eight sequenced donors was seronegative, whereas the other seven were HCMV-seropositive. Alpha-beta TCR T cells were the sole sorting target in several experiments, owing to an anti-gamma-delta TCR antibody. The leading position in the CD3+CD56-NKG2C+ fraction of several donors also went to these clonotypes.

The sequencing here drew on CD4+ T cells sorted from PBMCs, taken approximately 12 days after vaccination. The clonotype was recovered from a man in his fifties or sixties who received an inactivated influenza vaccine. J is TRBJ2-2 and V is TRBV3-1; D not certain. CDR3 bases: TGTGCCAGCAGCCAAGGCCGGATCACCGGGGAGCTGTTTTTT. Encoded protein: CASSQGRITGELFF. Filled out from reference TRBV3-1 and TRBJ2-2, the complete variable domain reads DTAVSQTPKYLVTQMGNDKSIKCEQNLGHDTMYWYKQDSKKFLKIMFSYNNKELIINETVPNRFSPKSPDKAHLNLHINSLELGDSAVYFCASSQGRITGELFFGEGSRLTVL.